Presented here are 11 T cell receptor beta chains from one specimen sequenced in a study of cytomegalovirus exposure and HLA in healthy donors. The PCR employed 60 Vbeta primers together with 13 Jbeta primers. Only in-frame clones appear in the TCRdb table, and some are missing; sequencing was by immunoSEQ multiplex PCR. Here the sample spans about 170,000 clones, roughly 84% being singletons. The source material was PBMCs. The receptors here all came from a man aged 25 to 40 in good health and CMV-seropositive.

The CDR3 DNA is TGCGCCAGCAGCTTGGTGACTAGCGGGAGGGTGGATGAGCAGTTCTTC. Translating gives CASSLVTSGRVDEQFF. The chain carries TRBV5-1 and TRBJ2-1, with 14 bases lining up with TRBD2. CDR3 length: 16 residues. V was pared by 0 bases and J by 8 bases, with 4 bases of the junction left unmatched. The V gene's germline CDR1 is SGHRS and CDR2 YFSETQ. The full variable domain, with the rest looked up from reference TRBV5-1 and TRBJ2-1, is KAGVTQTPRYLIKTRGQQVTLSCSPISGHRSVSWYQQTPGQGLQFLFEYFSETQRNKGNFPGRFSGRQFSNSRSEMNVSTLELGDSALYLCASSLVTSGRVDEQFFGPGTRLTVL.

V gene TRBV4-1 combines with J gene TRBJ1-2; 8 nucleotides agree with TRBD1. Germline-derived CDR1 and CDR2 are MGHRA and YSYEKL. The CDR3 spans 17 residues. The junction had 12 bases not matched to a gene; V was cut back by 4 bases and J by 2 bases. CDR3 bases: TGCGCCAGCAGCCTATTTACGGACAGGGAGGCCAACTATGGCTACACCTTC. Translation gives CASSLFTDREANYGYTF.

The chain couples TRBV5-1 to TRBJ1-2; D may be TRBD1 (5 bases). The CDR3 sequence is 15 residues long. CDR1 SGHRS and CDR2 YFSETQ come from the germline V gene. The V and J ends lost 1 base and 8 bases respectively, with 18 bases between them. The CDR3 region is CASSLNQGFRGGYTF. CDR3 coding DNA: TGCGCCAGCAGCTTGAATCAGGGTTTCAGAGGAGGCTACACCTTC.

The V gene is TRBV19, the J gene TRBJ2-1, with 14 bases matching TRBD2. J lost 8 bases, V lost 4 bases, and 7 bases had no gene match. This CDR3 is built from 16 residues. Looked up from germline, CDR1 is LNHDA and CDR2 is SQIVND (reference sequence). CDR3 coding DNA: TGTGCCAGTAGTAGGGGACTAGCGGGAGCCACTCATGAGCAGTTCTTC. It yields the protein CASSRGLAGATHEQFF.

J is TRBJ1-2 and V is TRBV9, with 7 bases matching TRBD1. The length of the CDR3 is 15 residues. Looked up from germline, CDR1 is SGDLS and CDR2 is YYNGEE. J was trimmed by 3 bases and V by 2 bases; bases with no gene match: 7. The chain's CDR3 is CASSVGPQGDYGYTF. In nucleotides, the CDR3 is TGTGCCAGCAGCGTTGGCCCCCAGGGGGACTATGGCTACACCTTC.

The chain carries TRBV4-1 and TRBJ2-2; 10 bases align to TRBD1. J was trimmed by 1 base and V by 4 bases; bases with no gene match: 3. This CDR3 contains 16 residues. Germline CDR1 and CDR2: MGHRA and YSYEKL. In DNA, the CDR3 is TGCGCCAGCAGCCGCGGACAGGGGGGGAACACCGGGGAGCTGTTTTTT. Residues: CASSRGQGGNTGELFF.

The CDR3 here is CASSLAPPREGAPTGYTF. As DNA, the CDR3 is TGTGCCAGCAGCTTAGCGCCCCCTCGAGAAGGGGCTCCCACGGGCTACACCTTC. The rearrangement joins TRBV7-8 to TRBJ1-2; a weak D match, TRBD1 (5 bases). The CDR3 contains 18 residues. CDR1 SGHVS and CDR2 FQNEAQ come from the germline V gene. The ends were cut back, 0 bases at V and 8 bases at J, with 25 bases in the middle.

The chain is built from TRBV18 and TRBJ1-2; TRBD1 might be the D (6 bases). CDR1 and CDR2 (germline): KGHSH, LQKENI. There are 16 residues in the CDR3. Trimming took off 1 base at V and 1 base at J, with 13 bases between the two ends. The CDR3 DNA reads TGTGCCAGCTCACCACAGGAGCAGGGGAGTAACTATGGCTACACCTTC. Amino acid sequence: CASSPQEQGSNYGYTF.

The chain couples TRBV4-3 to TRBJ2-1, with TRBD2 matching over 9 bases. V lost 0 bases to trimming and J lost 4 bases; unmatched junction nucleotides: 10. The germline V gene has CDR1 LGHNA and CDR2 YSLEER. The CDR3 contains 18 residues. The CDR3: CASSQERASGVRYNEQFF. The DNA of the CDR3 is TGCGCCAGCAGCCAAGAGAGGGCTAGCGGGGTACGTTACAATGAGCAGTTCTTC.

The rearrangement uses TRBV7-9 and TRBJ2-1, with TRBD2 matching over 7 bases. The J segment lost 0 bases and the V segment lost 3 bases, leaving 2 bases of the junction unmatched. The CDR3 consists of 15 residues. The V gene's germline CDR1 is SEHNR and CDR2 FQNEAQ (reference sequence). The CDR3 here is CASSFLAVSYNEQFF. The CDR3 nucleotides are TGTGCCAGCAGCTTCCTAGCGGTCTCCTACAATGAGCAGTTCTTC.

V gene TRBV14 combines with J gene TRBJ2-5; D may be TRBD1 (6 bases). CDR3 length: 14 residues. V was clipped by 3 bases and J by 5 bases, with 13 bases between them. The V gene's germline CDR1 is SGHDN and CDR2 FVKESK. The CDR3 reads CASSQNRAEETQYF. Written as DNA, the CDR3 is TGTGCCAGCAGCCAGAACAGGGCGGAGGAGACCCAGTACTTC.